This TCR beta chain came from a study of blood T cell repertoires in COVID-19. Generated by immunoSEQ multiplex PCR, the TCRdb table keeps only in-frame clones and is missing some. The sample shows tens of thousands of clones, roughly 89% of them seen only once. The V gene lost 6 bases and the J gene lost 7 bases, with 13 bases spanning the gap. This CDR3 comprises 13 residues. From germline, CDR1 is SGHRS and CDR2 YFSETQ. V usage is TRBV5-1 and J usage is TRBJ2-2; D might be TRBD2 (5 bases). This sequence originates from a man between 35 and 55 years old with COVID-19, enrolled during active disease. Material for sequencing was peripheral blood. CDR3 nucleotides: TGCGCCAGCACCGGGATGGGGATCGGGGAGCTGTTTTTT. The encoded protein is CASTGMGIGELFF.